The 9 T cell receptor beta chains presented below share a single source sample, sequenced in a study of shared clonotypes between healthy human individuals. The naive CD8 fraction comprised CD45RO-negative cells positively selected for CCR7 and excluded terminally differentiated effector memory CD45RA+ cells. Sequenced by immunoSEQ multiplex PCR; TCRdb stores in-frame clones only, minus some. This table holds about 750,000 clones, approximately 92% found once. Sequencing input: naive CD8+ T cells sorted from blood. These receptors were collected from a man aged 25-40 years in good health.

This chain links TRBV11-2 with TRBJ2-1; TRBD2 matches 10 bases. Trimming cost V 0 bases and J 5 bases; bases outside gene matches: 7. Germline V CDR1 and CDR2: SGHAT, FQNNGV. This CDR3 is 17 amino acids long. CDR3 sequence (DNA): TGTGCCAGCAGCTTAGATGGGCTAGCGGGGGTAGACAATGAGCAGTTCTTC. Residues: CASSLDGLAGVDNEQFF. The full variable domain, in which reference TRBV11-2 and TRBJ2-1 provide the parts outside the CDR3, is EAGVAQSPRYKIIEKRQSVAFWCNPISGHATLYWYQQILGQGPKLLIQFQNNGVVDDSQLPKDRFSAERLKGVDSTLKIQPAKLEDSAVYLCASSLDGLAGVDNEQFFGPGTRLTVL.

The chain couples TRBV6-6 to TRBJ2-5, with D perhaps TRBD1 (6 bases). Germline V gives CDR1 MNHNY, CDR2 SVGAGI (reference sequence). The CDR3 contains 15 residues. Trimming shortened V by 4 bases and J by 5 bases, and 17 bases separated the two germline ends. The CDR3 sequence: CASSSRTASVETQYF. The CDR3 DNA follows: TGTGCCAGCAGTTCGAGGACAGCTTCGGTGGAGACCCAGTACTTC.

This clone was recorded once. The J gene is TRBJ2-3, the V gene TRBV7-6; 7 nucleotides line up with TRBD2. From germline, CDR1 is SGHVS and CDR2 FNYEAQ. Trimming cost V 1 base and J 2 bases; bases outside gene matches: 3. The CDR3 is made up of 15 amino acids. The CDR3 reads CASSLEAGPTDTQYF. CDR3 DNA: TGTGCCAGCAGCTTAGAAGCGGGACCCACAGATACGCAGTATTTT. The complete variable domain, with remaining parts taken from reference TRBV7-6 and TRBJ2-3, reads GAGVSQSPRYKVTKRGQDVALRCDPISGHVSLYWYRQALGQGPEFLTYFNYEAQQDKSGLPNDRFSAERPEGSISTLTIQRTEQRDSAMYRCASSLEAGPTDTQYFGPGTRLTVL.

This chain uses TRBV27 with TRBJ2-1; 7 nucleotides match TRBD1. Germline lookup yields CDR1 MNHEY and CDR2 SMNVEV (reference sequence). This CDR3 region has 14 residues. With 4 bases clipped from V and 8 bases from J, the junction kept 8 bases outside the gene matches. CDR3 DNA sequence: TGTGCCAGCAGTTCCGACAGGGTTCAGGATGAGCAGTTCTTC. Translation: CASSSDRVQDEQFF.

To note about this clone: Other DNA sequences from this sample encode an identical CDR3 as well. The V call is TRBV4-1, the J call TRBJ1-1; 8 nucleotides agree with TRBD1. The V gene end was trimmed by 4 bases and the J gene end by 5 bases; junction bases not matched to a gene: 3. The CDR3 is made up of 13 amino acids. Germline V gene sequence: CDR1 MGHRA, CDR2 YSYEKL. CDR3 region: CASSLTGGTEAFF. For the CDR3, the DNA is TGCGCCAGCAGCCTTACAGGGGGGACTGAAGCTTTCTTT.

This CDR3 reads CASSVPTGTSADEQYF. CDR3 sequence (DNA): TGTGCCAGCAGCGTCCCAACGGGGACTAGCGCCGACGAGCAGTACTTC. This chain joins TRBV7-9 and TRBJ2-7; TRBD2 agrees at 10 bases. There are 16 residues in the CDR3. Germline trimming cut 5 bases from V and 5 bases from J; bases unmatched to any gene: 12. Germline CDR1 and CDR2: SEHNR and FQNEAQ (reference sequence).

With regard to this clone: The sample contains more than one DNA sequence encoding this CDR3. The chain joins TRBV5-4 to TRBJ2-3; D not resolved. V dropped 3 bases and J dropped 1 base, with 3 bases sitting between them. Germline V gives CDR1 SGHNT, CDR2 YYREEE (reference sequence). This CDR3 comprises 12 residues. CDR3 region: CASSWGTDTQYF. CDR3 nucleotides: TGTGCCAGCAGCTGGGGCACAGATACGCAGTATTTT.

V and J are TRBV5-1 and TRBJ2-1, with 9 bases aligning to TRBD1. V shed 4 bases and J 3 bases; nucleotides not matched to a gene: 5. CDR3 length equals 15 residues. The germline V gene encodes CDR1 SGHRS and CDR2 YFSETQ. The CDR3 here is CASSLRTGVYNEQFF. CDR3 in DNA: TGCGCCAGCAGCCTGCGGACAGGGGTCTACAATGAGCAGTTCTTC.

The rearrangement links TRBV27 to TRBJ1-1; D perhaps matches TRBD1 (5 bases). Trimming pared 10 bases from V and 4 bases from J, leaving 25 bases between. The length of the CDR3 is 16 residues. Per the germline V gene, CDR1 is MNHEY and CDR2 is SMNVEV (reference sequence). The CDR3 region has the DNA TGTGCCACCCTACCAACTCAGGGACCTTTGGGCACTGAAGCTTTCTTT. Residues: CATLPTQGPLGTEAFF.